This is a list of T cell receptor beta chains from one sample in a study of T cell repertoires in cytomegalovirus infection. One entry per CDR3 protein results from TCRdb running MiXCR on the reads. The sample consists of about 480,000 distinct CDR3 sequences, 33% of them appearing once. The antigens for these receptors are not known. The sequenced sample was cultured PBMCs, obtained from culture after CMV antigen stimulation. These receptors were obtained from a human donor in good health (CMV status not recorded). Some clones in this sample may be carry-over from other donors' samples. CDR3s include the opening cysteine and the closing phenylalanine or tryptophan. The D gene is left open where the match is weak.

v_call	j_call	d_call	cdr3_aa
TRBV7-2	TRBJ1-1	-	CASSQGLGTEAFF
TRBV2	TRBJ2-7	-	CASSRDQTYEQYF
TRBV27	TRBJ2-2	TRBD2	CASSFVSGRNTGELFF
TRBV28	TRBJ1-4	-	CASSSSGAPANEKLFF
TRBV12-3/TRBV12-4	TRBJ2-1	TRBD1	CASSLWTGGIRGNEQFF
TRBV3-1	TRBJ2-1	-	CASSQVARGGHEQFF
TRBV12-3/TRBV12-4	TRBJ1-2	-	CASSSGTAFF
TRBV11-3	TRBJ1-4	-	CASSPRSTNEKLFF
TRBV7-2	TRBJ1-1	TRBD1	CASSVPQGAADEAFF
TRBV27	TRBJ1-6	TRBD1	CASSSTGVASPLHF
TRBV7-2	TRBJ1-6	-	CASSTDPYPNSPLHF
TRBV19	TRBJ2-5	-	CVSSIGGQETQYF
TRBV4-1	TRBJ2-5	TRBD2	CASSQELAGGQETQYF
TRBV7-8	TRBJ2-5	TRBD2	CASSTQGLAGGKETQYF
TRBV9	TRBJ2-1	-	CASSVSRVSLGNEQFF
TRBV7-2	TRBJ2-1	-	CASSRRNEQFF
TRBV7-2	TRBJ2-2	-	CASSLRTAGELFF
TRBV6-8	TRBJ1-2	-	CASILKSTGQLGYTF
TRBV9	TRBJ1-1	-	CASSVVQKNTEAFF
TRBV23-1	TRBJ2-1	-	CASSQSTLPDPGNEQFF
TRBV19	TRBJ2-2	-	CASHAGSGELFF
TRBV19	TRBJ2-6	-	CASRTTGSGANVLTF
TRBV7-2	TRBJ1-1	TRBD1	CASSPDRDTEAFF
TRBV4-1	TRBJ1-2	TRBD1	CASSNLQGAKHGYTF
TRBV9	TRBJ2-1	TRBD2	CASSVEFRTSDNEQFF
TRBV11-2	TRBJ2-1	-	CASSLRTHSYNEQFF
TRBV7-2	TRBJ1-5	-	CASSSPRDGAQPQHF
TRBV12-3/TRBV12-4	TRBJ2-1	-	CASRPGLKINEQFF
TRBV24-1	TRBJ2-1	-	CATSDRGSGRYNEQFF
TRBV15	TRBJ1-1	-	CATSRENVGPNTEAFF
TRBV4-1	TRBJ2-5	-	CASSQVGNEEETQYF
TRBV20-1	TRBJ1-5	-	CSALTRSGNQPQHF
TRBV6-5	TRBJ2-1	-	CASRRPGPFYNEQFF
TRBV12-3/TRBV12-4	TRBJ1-5	-	CASSSMGGRQPQHF
TRBV7-8	TRBJ2-4	TRBD2	CASSPGRALAKNIQYF
TRBV11-2	TRBJ2-3	TRBD1	CASSLWTGLPDTQYF
TRBV7-2	TRBJ2-3	-	CASSSPPTVSGTQYF
TRBV19	TRBJ2-6	TRBD1	CASSIDRDRVGANVLTF
TRBV6-5	TRBJ2-5	TRBD2	CASSYGAGGRETQYF
TRBV7-2	TRBJ2-1	-	CASSLVKRTGDNEQFF
TRBV7-2	TRBJ2-3	TRBD2	CASSRGLEKQYF
TRBV11-2	TRBJ2-1	TRBD2	CATSPGLAGENYNEQFF
TRBV7-2	TRBJ2-1	TRBD2	CASSLSGSKFF